The entry that follows covers one TCR beta chain sequence. Its antigen is currently unknown. Treatment described: roughly ten-day PBMC culture with coronavirus spike peptide pools or control peptides (ViraFEST assay). This entry belongs to a study of vaccination and CD4 T cells after COVID-19. Germline V gene sequence: CDR1 SGHNT, CDR2 YENEEA. Trimming took off 1 base at V and 5 bases at J, with 8 bases between the two ends. The CDR3 runs 14 residues. The assay that was used to sequence DNA from cultured CD4+ T cells was the Oncomine TCR Beta short-read assay. A single record per CDR3 protein comes from TCRdb applying MiXCR to the PCR reads. This sample has about 11,000 distinct CDR3 sequences, with roughly 56% found just once.

This clonotype was obtained from a human donor who had recovered from COVID-19. Sequenced material: CD4+ T cells from blood, cultured in vitro. The rearrangement uses TRBV11-3 and TRBJ2-2; D is uncertain. CDR3 sequence (DNA): TGTGCCAGCAGCTTAGGACATACTACCGGGGAGCTGTTTTTT. It encodes CASSLGHTTGELFF.